The 18 T cell receptor beta chains given below trace back to one sample, sequenced in a study of cytomegalovirus exposure and HLA in healthy donors. PCR amplification relied on 60 Vbeta primers (plus 13 Jbeta primers). The method was immunoSEQ multiplex PCR; TCRdb's version includes in-frame clones alone and lacks a portion of them. The sample yields around 97,000 clones, approximately 64% seen once. The source material was PBMCs. The receptors stem from a woman aged 50 to 60 in good health and CMV-seronegative.

This clone was counted between two and nine times. V usage is TRBV7-3 and J usage is TRBJ2-1; 12 positions match TRBD2. Germline assignment: CDR1 SGHTA and CDR2 FQGTGA. The ends lost 6 bases at V and 7 bases at J; junction bases unmatched: 7. The CDR3 sequence is 15 residues long. CDR3 loop: CASSTGLAGWNEQFF. CDR3 in DNA: TGTGCCAGCAGTACGGGACTAGCGGGCTGGAATGAGCAGTTCTTC. The complete variable domain, with remaining parts taken from reference TRBV7-3 and TRBJ2-1, reads GAGVSQTPSNKVTEKGKYVELRCDPISGHTALYWYRQSLGQGPEFLIYFQGTGAADDSGLPNDRFFAVRPEGSVSTLKIQRTERGDSAVYLCASSTGLAGWNEQFFGPGTRLTVL.

The chain carries TRBV7-2 and TRBJ2-3, with D possibly matching TRBD2 (6 bases). CDR1 is SGHTA and CDR2 is FQGNSA in the germline V gene. V was cut by 3 bases and J by 6 bases, with 13 bases left in between. The CDR3 covers 14 residues. CDR3 residues: CASSFRDFIDTQYF. CDR3 nucleotide sequence: TGTGCCAGCAGCTTCCGGGACTTCATCGATACGCAGTATTTT.

The J gene is TRBJ1-5, the V gene TRBV5-8; possible D gene TRBD1, 5 bases. The germline gives CDR1 SGHTS, CDR2 YDEGEE. The V end was cut by 2 bases, the J end by 6 bases, with 12 bases between. The CDR3 loop spans 14 amino acids. The CDR3 region is CASSFQGGGQPQHF. The CDR3 coding sequence is TGTGCCAGCAGCTTCCAGGGAGGCGGTCAGCCCCAGCATTTT.

This clone came up a few times. This chain links TRBV4-2 with TRBJ2-7; D gene ambiguous. CDR1 is LGHNA and CDR2 is YNFKEQ in the germline V gene. The CDR3 spans 15 residues. Between the trimmed V and J ends, which lost 0 bases and 0 bases, there was a span of 9 bases. The CDR3 DNA follows: TGTGCCAGCAGCCAAGACTACAGAGACTCCTACGAGCAGTACTTC. It is translated as CASSQDYRDSYEQYF.

V usage is TRBV9 and J usage is TRBJ2-1, with D tentatively TRBD2 (5 bases). This CDR3 comprises 16 residues. Per the germline V gene, CDR1 is SGDLS and CDR2 is YYNGEE. Trimming removed 4 bases at V and 6 bases at J, with 20 bases between. The CDR3: CASSPMARDSTNEQFF. The CDR3 DNA reads as TGTGCCAGCAGCCCGATGGCTCGGGATAGCACCAATGAGCAGTTCTTC. The whole variable domain, remainder taken from reference TRBV9 and TRBJ2-1, is DSGVTQTPKHLITATGQRVTLRCSPRSGDLSVYWYQQSLDQGLQFLIQYYNGEERAKGNILERFSAQQFPDLHSELNLSSLELGDSALYFCASSPMARDSTNEQFFGPGTRLTVL.

This sequence joins TRBV5-6 and TRBJ2-7; D gene unclear. From germline, CDR1 is SGHDT and CDR2 YYEEEE. The CDR3 extends over 11 amino acids. Trimming removed 0 bases at V and 7 bases at J, with 5 bases between. The CDR3 sequence is CASSLAREQYF. In DNA, the CDR3 is TGTGCCAGCAGCTTGGCCAGAGAGCAGTACTTC.

The chain joins TRBV7-8 to TRBJ1-5; 10 bases align to TRBD1. The V gene's germline CDR1 is SGHVS and CDR2 FQNEAQ. CDR3 length: 16 amino acids. V was pared by 4 bases and J by 5 bases, with 8 bases of the junction left unmatched. DNA of the CDR3: TGTGCCAGCAGCTACGTCGCAGGACAGGGGGATCAGCCCCAGCATTTT. It codes for CASSYVAGQGDQPQHF.

The chain recombines TRBV5-1 with TRBJ1-1; tentative D call: TRBD1 (6 bases). The germline V gene encodes CDR1 SGHRS and CDR2 YFSETQ. The germline V and J ends were trimmed by 3 bases and 4 bases, with 10 bases remaining between them. This CDR3 has 13 amino acids. The CDR3 is CASSWGPSTEAFF. CDR3 in DNA: TGCGCCAGCAGCTGGGGGCCTAGCACTGAAGCTTTCTTT.

The V gene is TRBV28, the J gene TRBJ2-7, with D possibly matching TRBD1 (6 bases). This CDR3 comprises 14 residues. The ends were cut back, 8 bases at V and 4 bases at J, with 18 bases in the middle. The germline CDR1 and CDR2 sequences are MDHEN and SYDVKM. CDR3 sequence reads: CASRQAPNLYEQYF. The CDR3 DNA sequence: TGTGCCAGCCGACAGGCCCCTAATTTATACGAGCAGTACTTC.

The V gene is TRBV19, the J gene TRBJ1-1, with D possibly TRBD1 on 5 matching bases. Germline values: CDR1 LNHDA, CDR2 SQIVND (reference sequence). Deletions cut 3 bases from V and 4 bases from J, with 15 bases between. This CDR3 comprises 15 residues. As DNA, the CDR3 is TGTGCCAGTAGTATTCGGGGGATTGAGGGCACTGAAGCTTTCTTT. Translating it yields CASSIRGIEGTEAFF. Supplemented by reference TRBV19 and TRBJ1-1, the full variable domain reads DGGITQSPKYLFRKEGQNVTLSCEQNLNHDAMYWYRQDPGQGLRLIYYSQIVNDFQKGDIAEGYSVSREKKESFPLTVTSAQKNPTAFYLCASSIRGIEGTEAFFGQGTRLTVV.

This clone was detected a few times. V usage is TRBV5-4 and J usage is TRBJ2-3; D remains unclear. The CDR3 has 15 residues. Between the trimmed V and J ends, which lost 2 bases and 2 bases, there was a span of 12 bases. Germline-derived CDR1 and CDR2 are SGHNT and YYREEE (reference sequence). The CDR3 DNA reads as TGTGCCAGCAGCTTAATAGCAACCCCCACAGATACGCAGTATTTT. It is translated as CASSLIATPTDTQYF.

The V call is TRBV5-8, the J call TRBJ2-3, with D perhaps matching TRBD2 (6 bases). Trimming removed 4 bases from V and 1 base from J, with 16 bases in between. The CDR3 has 16 amino acids. The germline gives CDR1 SGHTS, CDR2 YDEGEE. This CDR3 reads CASSTGERAGTDTQYF. Written as DNA, the CDR3 is TGTGCCAGCAGCACGGGAGAAAGGGCTGGCACAGATACGCAGTATTTT.

The chain employs TRBV5-4 and TRBJ1-4, with D possibly being TRBD1 (6 bases). The germline CDR1 and CDR2 sequences are SGHNT and YYREEE (reference sequence). CDR3 size: 16 residues. V lost 0 bases to trimming and J lost 7 bases, with 16 bases between them. This CDR3 is CASSLGLGTLGEKLFF. The CDR3, as DNA: TGTGCCAGCAGCTTGGGGCTCGGGACACTAGGTGAAAAACTGTTTTTT.

J is TRBJ1-1 and V is TRBV4-1; no clear D. The ends were cut back, 0 bases at V and 5 bases at J, with 7 bases in the middle. Germline CDR1 and CDR2: MGHRA and YSYEKL. This CDR3 region has 13 residues. The CDR3 protein is CASSQEAGTEAFF. CDR3 nucleotide sequence: TGCGCCAGCAGCCAAGAGGCGGGAACTGAAGCTTTCTTT.

The chain recombines TRBV7-8 with TRBJ2-2; tentative D call: TRBD1 (5 bases). In germline, CDR1 is SGHVS, CDR2 FQNEAQ. Trimming removed 1 base at V and 4 bases at J, with 10 bases between. CDR3 length: 15 residues. The CDR3 region has the DNA TGTGCCAGCAGCTTAGGGCCAGGGCTCACCGGGGAGCTGTTTTTT. Translation: CASSLGPGLTGELFF.

This chain joins TRBV29-1 and TRBJ2-7; 7 positions match TRBD1. CDR3 length equals 16 residues. Germline V CDR1 and CDR2: SQVTM, ANQGSEA. V dropped 7 bases and J dropped 3; count of bases not matched to a gene: 18. CDR3 sequence reads: CSATRSQGTDLYEQYF. The DNA of the CDR3 is TGCAGCGCCACTAGGTCACAGGGGACAGATCTCTACGAGCAGTACTTC.

This clone appeared a few times. The chain employs TRBV30 and TRBJ1-6; D perhaps matches TRBD1 (5 bases). The V gene lost 0 bases and the J gene lost 9 bases, with 6 bases spanning the gap. The CDR3 loop spans 12 amino acids. Germline CDR1 reads GTSNPN; CDR2 reads SVGIG (reference sequence). The CDR3 reads CAWSVTGSPLHF. The CDR3 nucleotides are TGTGCCTGGAGTGTTACAGGTTCACCCCTCCACTTT.

This chain joins TRBV5-6 and TRBJ1-6; weak D call: TRBD1 (5 bases). The CDR3 runs 14 residues. In germline, CDR1 is SGHDT, CDR2 YYEEEE. V was clipped by 4 bases and J by 8 bases, with 13 bases between them. The CDR3, as DNA: TGTGCCAGCAGCCCGCAGGGTGAGTATTCACCCCTCCACTTT. Translation gives CASSPQGEYSPLHF.